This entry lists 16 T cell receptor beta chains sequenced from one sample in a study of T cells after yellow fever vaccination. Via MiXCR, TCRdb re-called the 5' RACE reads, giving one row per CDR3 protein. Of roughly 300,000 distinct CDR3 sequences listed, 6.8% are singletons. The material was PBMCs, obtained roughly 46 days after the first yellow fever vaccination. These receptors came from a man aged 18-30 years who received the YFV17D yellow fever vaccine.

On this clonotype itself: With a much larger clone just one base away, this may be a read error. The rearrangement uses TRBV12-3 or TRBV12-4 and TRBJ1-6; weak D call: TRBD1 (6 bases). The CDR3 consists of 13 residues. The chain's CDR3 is CTSQEGGYSSLHF. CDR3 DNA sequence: TGTACCAGCCAGGAGGGGGGATATTCATCCCTCCACTTT.

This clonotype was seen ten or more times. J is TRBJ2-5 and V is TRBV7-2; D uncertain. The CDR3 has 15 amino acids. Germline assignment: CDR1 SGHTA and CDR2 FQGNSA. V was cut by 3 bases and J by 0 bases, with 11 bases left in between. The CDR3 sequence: CASSLSSQYQETQYF. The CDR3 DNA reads TGTGCCAGCAGCTTGTCCAGCCAGTACCAAGAGACCCAGTACTTC.

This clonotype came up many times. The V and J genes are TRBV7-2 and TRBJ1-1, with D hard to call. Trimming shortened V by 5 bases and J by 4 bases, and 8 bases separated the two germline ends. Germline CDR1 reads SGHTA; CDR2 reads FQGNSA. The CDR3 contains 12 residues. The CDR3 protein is CASSARGTEAFF. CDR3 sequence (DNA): TGTGCCAGCAGCGCCCGGGGCACTGAAGCTTTCTTT.

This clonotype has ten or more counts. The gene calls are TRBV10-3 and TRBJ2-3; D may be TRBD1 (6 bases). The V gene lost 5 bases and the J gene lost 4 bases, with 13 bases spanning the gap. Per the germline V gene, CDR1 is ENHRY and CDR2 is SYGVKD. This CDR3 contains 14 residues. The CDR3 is CAISLGQRSDTQYF. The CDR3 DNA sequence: TGTGCCATCAGTTTAGGACAGCGGTCAGATACGCAGTATTTT.

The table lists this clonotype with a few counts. CDR3 region: CASVWEPDGSPLHF. The CDR3 DNA reads as TGTGCCAGCGTTTGGGAGCCGGACGGTTCACCCCTCCACTTT. This chain links TRBV2 with TRBJ1-6; D call uncertain. The CDR3 runs 14 residues. Germline CDR1 is SNHLY and CDR2 is FYNNEI. V lost 8 bases and J 9 bases, leaving 17 bases between the germline ends.

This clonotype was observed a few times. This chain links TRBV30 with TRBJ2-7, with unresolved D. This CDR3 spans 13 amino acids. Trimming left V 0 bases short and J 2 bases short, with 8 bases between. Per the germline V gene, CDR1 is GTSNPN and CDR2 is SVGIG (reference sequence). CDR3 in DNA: TGTGCCTGGAGTGTAGGTCTCGCCTACGAGCAGTACTTC. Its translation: CAWSVGLAYEQYF.

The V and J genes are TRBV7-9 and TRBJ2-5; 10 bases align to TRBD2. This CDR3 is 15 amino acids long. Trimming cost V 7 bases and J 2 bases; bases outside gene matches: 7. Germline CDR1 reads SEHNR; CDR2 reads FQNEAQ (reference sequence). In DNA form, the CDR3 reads TGTGCCAGCACCCAAGCGGGAGGGGGTCAAGAGACCCAGTACTTC. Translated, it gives CASTQAGGGQETQYF.

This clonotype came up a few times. CDR3 in amino acids: CSAGAGGGFDYGYTF. In DNA form, the CDR3 reads TGCAGTGCTGGCGCAGGGGGAGGATTCGACTATGGCTACACCTTC. This chain links TRBV20-1 with TRBJ1-2; 7 nucleotides agree with TRBD1. Trimming took 5 bases from V and 3 from J; bases not matched to a gene: 12. CDR1 and CDR2 (germline): DFQATT, SNEGSKA (reference sequence). The CDR3 has 15 amino acids.

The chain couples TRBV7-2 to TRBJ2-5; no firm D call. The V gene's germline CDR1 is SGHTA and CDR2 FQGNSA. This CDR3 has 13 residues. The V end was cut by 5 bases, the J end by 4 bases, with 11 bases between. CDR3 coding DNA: TGTGCCAGCAGCGTACAAGTGGGAGAGACCCAGTACTTC. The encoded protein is CASSVQVGETQYF.

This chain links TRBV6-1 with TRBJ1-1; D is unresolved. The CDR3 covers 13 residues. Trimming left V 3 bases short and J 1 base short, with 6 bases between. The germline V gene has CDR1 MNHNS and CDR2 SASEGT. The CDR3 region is CASSDIGNTEAFF. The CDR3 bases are TGTGCCAGCAGTGATATAGGGAACACTGAAGCTTTCTTT.

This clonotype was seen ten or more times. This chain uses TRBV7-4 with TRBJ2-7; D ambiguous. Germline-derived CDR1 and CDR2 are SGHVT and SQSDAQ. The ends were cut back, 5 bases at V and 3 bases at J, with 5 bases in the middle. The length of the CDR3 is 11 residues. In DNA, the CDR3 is TGTGCCAGCAGCCTTAACTACGAGCAGTACGTC. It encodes CASSLNYEQYV.

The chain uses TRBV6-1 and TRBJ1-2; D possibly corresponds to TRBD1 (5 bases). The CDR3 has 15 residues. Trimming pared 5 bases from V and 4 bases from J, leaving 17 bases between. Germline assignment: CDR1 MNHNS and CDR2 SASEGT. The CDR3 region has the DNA TGTGCCAGCAGTAGTCAGGGTACGGGCAGCTATGGCTACACCTTC. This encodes CASSSQGTGSYGYTF.

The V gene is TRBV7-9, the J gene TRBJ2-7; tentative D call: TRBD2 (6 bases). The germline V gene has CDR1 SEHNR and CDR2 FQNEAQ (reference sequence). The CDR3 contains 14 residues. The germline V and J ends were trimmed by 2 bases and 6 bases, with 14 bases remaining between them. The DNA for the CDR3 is TGTGCCAGCAGCTTACCCGGGAGCTCGGTCGAGCAGTACTTC. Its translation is CASSLPGSSVEQYF.

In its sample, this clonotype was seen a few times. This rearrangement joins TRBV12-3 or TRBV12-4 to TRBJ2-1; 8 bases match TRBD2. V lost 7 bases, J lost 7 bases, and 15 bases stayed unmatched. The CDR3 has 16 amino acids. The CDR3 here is CASTTWIRGGGNEQFF. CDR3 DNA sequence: TGTGCCAGCACCACCTGGATCCGGGGGGGCGGGAATGAGCAGTTCTTC.

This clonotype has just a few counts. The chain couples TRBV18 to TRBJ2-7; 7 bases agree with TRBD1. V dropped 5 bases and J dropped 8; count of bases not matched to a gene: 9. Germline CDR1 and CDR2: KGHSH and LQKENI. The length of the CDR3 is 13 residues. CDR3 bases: TGTGCCAGCTCAACAGGGGAGACAGGTCAGCAGTACTTC. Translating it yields CASSTGETGQQYF.

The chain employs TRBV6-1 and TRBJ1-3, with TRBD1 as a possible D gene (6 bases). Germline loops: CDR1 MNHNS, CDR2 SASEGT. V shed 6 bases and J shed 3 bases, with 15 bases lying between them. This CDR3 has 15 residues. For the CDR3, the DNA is TGTGCCAGCAGCCCAAGCAGGGGACGTGGAAACACCATATATTTT. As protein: CASSPSRGRGNTIYF.